A single sample is the source of the 18 T cell receptor beta chains below, sequenced in a study of T cells in narcolepsy. Clones were sequenced by immunoSEQ multiplex PCR, and TCRdb holds only the in-frame ones, with some missing. The table has over 10,000 clones, less than 90% seen once. Sequenced sample: CD45RA- memory CD4+ T cells from PBMCs. The receptors here all came from a human donor with narcolepsy.

V and J are TRBV19 and TRBJ2-2, with 9 bases that match TRBD2. Germline V gene lookup returns CDR1 LNHDA and CDR2 SQIVND (reference sequence). CDR3 size: 17 residues. The ends lost 4 bases at V and 0 bases at J; junction bases unmatched: 6. CDR3 amino acids: CASSKPLAGANTGELFF. The CDR3, as DNA: TGTGCCAGTAGTAAACCTTTAGCGGGAGCGAACACCGGGGAGCTGTTTTTT.

This chain uses TRBV29-1 with TRBJ1-1; D is unresolved. Trimming removed 3 bases from V and 3 bases from J, with 8 bases in between. The CDR3 length is 12 residues. Germline lookup yields CDR1 SQVTM and CDR2 ANQGSEA. The CDR3 loop reads CSVDGVDTEAFF. CDR3 sequence (DNA): TGCAGCGTTGACGGGGTTGACACTGAAGCTTTCTTT.

The chain combines TRBV30 with TRBJ1-6; 9 bases agree with TRBD1. This CDR3 has 15 residues. The J segment lost 10 bases and the V segment lost 3 bases, leaving 10 bases of the junction unmatched. CDR1 is GTSNPN, CDR2 SVGIG, per germline (reference sequence). CDR3 DNA sequence: TGTGCCTGGAGGGGGACGGACAGGGGCGACTCACCCCTCCACTTT. Its protein is CAWRGTDRGDSPLHF.

The rearrangement links TRBV19 to TRBJ2-2; 10 nucleotides agree with TRBD2. Trimming cost V 4 bases and J 5 bases; bases outside gene matches: 7. This CDR3 region has 16 residues. From germline, CDR1 is LNHDA and CDR2 SQIVND (reference sequence). DNA of the CDR3: TGTGCCAGTAGTAGATCAGCGGGAGGGTCTACCGGGGAGCTGTTTTTT. Translation: CASSRSAGGSTGELFF.

The chain is built from TRBV28 and TRBJ1-2; 9 bases fit TRBD1. The germline CDR1 and CDR2 sequences are MDHEN and SYDVKM. The CDR3 sequence is 17 residues long. V lost 4 bases and J lost 5; bases outside the gene matches: 14. The CDR3 is CASSSPQSGTGIYGYTF. The CDR3 DNA reads as TGTGCCAGCAGTTCTCCTCAATCCGGGACAGGGATATATGGCTACACCTTC.

The chain joins TRBV2 to TRBJ2-7; tentative D call: TRBD1 (5 bases). V was trimmed by 3 bases and J by 2 bases, leaving 11 bases between them. CDR1 is SNHLY and CDR2 is FYNNEI in the germline V gene. This CDR3 spans 14 amino acids. The CDR3, as DNA: TGTGCCAGCAGTGATCGGCAGGGTCCCTACGAGCAGTACTTC. Translated: CASSDRQGPYEQYF.

This clone appeared once. This sequence joins TRBV7-2 and TRBJ2-7; a weak D match, TRBD2 (5 bases). Trimming stripped 6 bases from V and 6 bases from J, with 18 bases between. Germline V gene sequence: CDR1 SGHTA, CDR2 FQGNSA. The CDR3 length is 14 residues. The CDR3 loop reads CASSGGVSAGEQYF. CDR3 nucleotides: TGTGCCAGCAGTGGTGGGGTCTCGGCGGGCGAGCAGTACTTC.

The rearrangement uses TRBV28 and TRBJ1-6, with TRBD1 matching over 7 bases. This CDR3 has 15 residues. V lost 6 bases and J lost 0; bases outside the gene matches: 2. Germline V gene data show CDR1 as MDHEN and CDR2 as SYDVKM. The CDR3 reads CASRGDSSYNSPLHF. For the CDR3, the DNA is TGTGCCAGCAGAGGGGACAGCTCCTATAATTCACCCCTCCACTTT. The complete variable domain, with remaining parts taken from reference TRBV28 and TRBJ1-6, reads DVKVTQSSRYLVKRTGEKVFLECVQDMDHENMFWYRQDPGLGLRLIYFSYDVKMKEKGDIPEGYSVSREKKERFSLILESASTNQTSMYLCASRGDSSYNSPLHFGNGTRLTVT.

V and J are TRBV6-1 and TRBJ2-5; possibly TRBD2 for D (5 bases). The CDR3 has 14 residues. The germline V gene has CDR1 MNHNS and CDR2 SASEGT. The V end lost 1 base, the J end lost 2 bases, and 8 bases lay between the germline ends. CDR3 coding DNA: TGTGCCAGCAGTGAAGGAGGGTGGCAAGAGACCCAGTACTTC. This encodes CASSEGGWQETQYF.

J is TRBJ1-3 and V is TRBV5-8; D remains ambiguous. The CDR3 runs 14 residues. V shed 0 bases and J shed 4 bases, with 8 bases lying between them. Germline CDR1 SGHTS, CDR2 YDEGEE. The CDR3 coding sequence is TGTGCCAGCAGCTTGGCCAAGCGAGGAAACACCATATATTTT. Protein: CASSLAKRGNTIYF.

The genes are TRBV7-3 and TRBJ2-1, with a weak D call TRBD1 (5 bases). Trimming pared 0 bases from V and 0 bases from J, leaving 18 bases between. Germline-derived CDR1 and CDR2 are SGHTA and FQGTGA. The CDR3 has 19 amino acids. The CDR3 protein is CASSLTGLRGADSYNEQFF. CDR3 sequence (DNA): TGTGCCAGCAGCTTAACAGGCCTTAGGGGCGCAGACTCCTACAATGAGCAGTTCTTC.

The chain joins TRBV4-2 to TRBJ1-2; TRBD1 matches at 7 bases. Germline-derived CDR1 and CDR2 are LGHNA and YNFKEQ. The CDR3 consists of 15 residues. With 0 bases clipped from V and 4 bases from J, the junction kept 5 bases outside the gene matches. The CDR3 loop reads CASSQDISGGYGYTF. CDR3 DNA: TGTGCCAGCAGCCAAGATATATCAGGGGGCTATGGCTACACCTTC.

The gene calls are TRBV19 and TRBJ1-2; 11 bases fit TRBD1. This CDR3 is built from 16 residues. Trimming took 5 bases from V and 8 from J; bases not matched to a gene: 13. The germline V gene encodes CDR1 LNHDA and CDR2 SQIVND (reference sequence). CDR3 bases: TGTGCCAGTAGTCAGTCTGGACAGGGGGCGATCGGGGGCTACACCTTC. This encodes CASSQSGQGAIGGYTF.

The genes are TRBV29-1 and TRBJ1-2; 7 bases fit TRBD1. CDR1 SQVTM and CDR2 ANQGSEA come from the germline V gene. The CDR3 has 12 residues. J was trimmed by 7 bases and V by 2 bases; bases with no gene match: 4. The CDR3 DNA is TGCAGCGTTGAAAAAGACAGGGCTGGCTACACCTTC. Translation: CSVEKDRAGYTF.

The chain employs TRBV12-5 and TRBJ2-1, with 7 bases fitting TRBD1. Trimming cost V 0 bases and J 2 bases; bases outside gene matches: 19. The CDR3 spans 21 residues. The germline gives CDR1 LGHNT, CDR2 FRNRAP. The CDR3 DNA reads TGTGCTAGTGGTTTGGTAGAAAAACAAGGCTCCGACAGGGACCCCTACAATGAGCAGTTCTTC. It is translated as CASGLVEKQGSDRDPYNEQFF.

This clone was seen a handful of times. CDR3 bases: TGTGCCAGCAGCCTCCGGGACAAAGTTGCAAGTGAAAAACTGTTTTTT. Translating it yields CASSLRDKVASEKLFF. The chain uses TRBV28 and TRBJ1-4; D may be TRBD1 (6 bases). Trimming took off 6 bases at V and 7 bases at J, with 21 bases between the two ends. This CDR3 spans 16 amino acids. From germline, CDR1 is MDHEN and CDR2 SYDVKM.

The chain recombines TRBV14 with TRBJ1-2, with a tentative D call TRBD1 (5 bases). Per germline, CDR1 SGHDN and CDR2 FVKESK. The CDR3 spans 15 residues. V lost 1 base and J 4 bases, leaving 13 bases between the germline ends. The CDR3 DNA sequence: TGTGCCAGCAGCCAAGGGTCAGGGATGGGCTATGGCTACACCTTC. Its protein product is CASSQGSGMGYGYTF.

The rearrangement joins TRBV18 to TRBJ2-7; no firm D call. Germline CDR1 and CDR2: KGHSH and LQKENI. The CDR3 is 14 amino acids. Trimming left V 3 bases short and J 3 bases short, with 12 bases between. This CDR3 reads CASSPETVSYEQYF. As DNA, the CDR3 is TGTGCCAGCTCACCGGAGACGGTCAGCTACGAGCAGTACTTC.